The sequence of this TCR beta chain was determined in a study of shared clonotypes between healthy human individuals. Findings and caveats of the study: Having only a few donors restricted how much genetic and exposure-history diversity was captured.

Germline lookup yields CDR1 MNHEY and CDR2 SMNVEV (reference sequence). V shed 6 bases and J 1 base; nucleotides not matched to a gene: 5. This CDR3 comprises 14 residues. Note on this clone: The antigen is unknown.

For unsorted PBMC, 300 ng DNA per replicate equaled tens of thousands of T cell genomes. Data came from immunoSEQ multiplex PCR; TCRdb stores just in-frame clones and leaves some out. Among 450,000 to 500,000 clones listed, less than 80% were seen once. The receptor comes from a woman in her thirties or forties in good health. Some clones in this sample may be carry-over from other donors' samples. The V and J genes are TRBV27 and TRBJ1-1, with 7 positions matching TRBD1. Sequencing was carried out using PBMCs. The CDR3 DNA reads TGTGCCAGCAGGTTAGGGACAGCGAACACTGAAGCTTTCTTT. Its protein is CASRLGTANTEAFF.